The T cell receptor beta chain under discussion was sequenced for a study of beta chain features in type 1 diabetes. Whole-study results and caveats: People with Type 1 diabetes carried modestly yet significantly shorter TCRB CDR3s in all four CD4+ subsets. Among patients, naive, central memory and Treg TCRB repertoires appeared more similar than among healthy donors.

TCRB transcripts that were expressed got sequenced, as all of the isolated RNA had been reverse transcribed. The assay was immunoSEQ multiplex PCR, and TCRdb's table has in-frame clones only and misses some. Among 450,000 to 550,000 clones listed, around 28% were seen once. This clone showed up just a few times. No antigen is known for it. The material sequenced was naive CD4+ T cells from blood. This sequence was found in a man between 18 and 35 years old in good health.

The CDR3 spells CASSITDTQYF. The CDR3 DNA reads TGTGCCAGCAGCATCACAGATACGCAGTATTTT. This chain joins TRBV5-4 and TRBJ2-3, with D uncertain. This CDR3 is built from 11 residues. The V gene's germline CDR1 is SGHNT and CDR2 YYREEE (reference sequence). Trimming cost V 4 bases and J 2 bases, with 2 bases left between them.